This T cell receptor (beta chain) was found in a study of shared clonotypes between healthy human individuals (TCRdb year 2020). Regarding the study in general: The cohort included a few men and two women between 18 and 49 years of age. Different laboratories and diverse techniques were used to prepare libraries and sequence TCR repertoires, to increase sequencing depth and limit assay-specific biases. Per donor, three plates each were used for CD4 naive and CD4 memory, two for CD8 naive, and one for CD8 memory. Blood TCR repertoires of roughly 5 healthy adults were deeply sequenced to estimate repertoire size and the extent of clonotype sharing between individuals. Each donor's leukapheresis produced roughly between about 0.9 and 9.5 billion PBMCs. Study-wide findings and limitations: Pairwise subsampling indicated that sequencing depth was expected to affect the degree of clonotype sharing among donors. Sampling was restricted to blood, and TCR repertoires in tissues likely differ from the TCR repertoires found in blood. When several donors were compared, the shared fraction of clonotypes was 5% to 6.5% for naive CD4, around 3.5% for naive CD8, 2.3% for memory CD4, and less than 0.45% for memory CD8. Estimated clonotype richness was generally larger for naive than for memory subsets. Incomplete sequencing was indicated by rarefaction of sorted-subset datasets, despite the large sequencing depth. The small number of donors limited the genetic and exposure-history diversity represented. Higher generation probabilities were observed for clonotypes shared by all four sorted-subset donors than for non-shared clonotypes.

CD8 naive samples were CD45RO-negative cells positively selected for CCR7, giving a CD45RA+CCR7+ population that excluded TemRA cells. Donors were healthy HIV-negative adults with no recently reported acute infections or vaccinations. Every donor was a Caucasian adult living in Nashville, Tennessee, USA. After blood collection by leukapheresis, PBMCs were isolated using Ficoll-Histopaque density gradient centrifugation and then cryopreserved in the vapor phase of liquid nitrogen. Purity and quantity of every magnetically sorted T cell population were checked by analytical flow cytometry. Genomic DNA was isolated from each sorted fraction and quantified by UV absorbance on a Nanodrop 2000c. Worth noting for this clone: Its binding antigen is unknown. No base quality values were provided; no much bigger clone lies one nucleotide off.

TCR CDR3 regions were amplified from genomic DNA by multiplex PCR using the deep immunoSEQ assay. For each cell subset, the extracted genomic DNA was distributed evenly across all wells of several immunoSEQ 96-well plates, and each plate served as one replicate. Each replicate PCR for sorted subsets received approximately 200 ng genomic DNA, equal to roughly 30,000 T cell genomes. Purified libraries were quantified with a Qubit 3.0 fluorometer, sized on a Bioanalyzer 2100, and re-quantified with the KAPA Library Quantification kit. A separate single-read 150-cycle Illumina NextSeq 550 flow cell was used to sequence each immunoSEQ 96-well plate. From the authors' description of their analysis: Because the immunoSEQ output included only junctional sequences and no quality scores, the filtering could not be the same as the filtering used for full-length reads. Sequences were annotated with PyIR, a Python wrapper for IgBLAST v1.9, using IMGT germline references to assign V/J genes and CDR3. Reads with weak V/J assignments (E-value above 1e-6), missing CDR3, stop codons, out-of-frame junctions, or ambiguous translated residues were removed. A V3J clonotype was defined by an identical inferred V gene, J gene, and CDR3 amino acid sequence. Percentage overlap between repertoires was computed as shared unique clonotypes divided by the size of the smaller repertoire. Richness of each repertoire was evaluated using RTK rarefaction, the Chao1 estimator, and Recon v2.1 estimates of unobserved clonotypes. Generation probabilities for all TCRbeta clonotypes obtained by the gDNA method from a handful of donors were computed using OLGA. TCRdb mirrors the immuneACCESS table, restricted to in-frame sequences. Some clones are absent from its copies; in checked studies, under half trace to an unresolved V gene, and the reason for the others is unknown. The V and J calls and clone size were taken over from that table, and D and trimming were inferred from the DNA. The table for this sample lists about 820,000 clones; nearly 95% of them were counted only once. Jointly, the top ten make up approximately 25% of the sample.

Relative to germline, V is missing 3 bases and J is missing 5 bases, with 16 bases of the junction outside any gene match. The CDR3 goes from the cysteine to the phenylalanine over 17 residues. Only the CDR3 region is kept as DNA, spanning 51 bases read in frame from base 1. CDR1 and CDR2 (SQVTM, ANQGSEA) derive from the germline V gene. The chain uses TRBV29-1 and TRBJ2-1; 7 bases in between match TRBD1. The clonotype originates from a young man in good health. Sequenced input: naive CD8+ T cells sorted from blood. Explained via the paper, the cell subset or site label denotes: CD45RA+CCR7+. The DNA sequence follows: TGCAGCGTTGATGGGACAGAGCTAAAAAGAGGGGACAATGAGCAGTTCTTC. Its amino acids are CSVDGTELKRGDNEQFF.